The clone carrying this T cell receptor beta chain was seen only a few times. Its matching antigen is unknown. The sample originates from a study of beta chain features in type 1 diabetes. V trimming: 7 bases; J trimming: 3 bases; junction bases outside the gene matches: 4. This CDR3 spans 14 amino acids. CDR1 MGHDK and CDR2 SYGVNS come from the germline V gene. General study results and limits: PCR could preferentially amplify shorter templates, alike in patients and controls.

TCRB transcripts that were expressed got sequenced, as all of the isolated RNA had been reverse transcribed. Repertoires were generated with immunoSEQ multiplex PCR, while TCRdb's copy carries only in-frame clones and drops some. This sample has around 430,000 clones, with approximately 30% found just once. About 100 mL of blood, on average, came from one heparinised draw per donor. By way of CD45RO/CCR7/CD25/CD127/CD95/CD27, the CD4+ regulatory, stem cell-like memory, central memory and naive cells were sorted. The chain couples TRBV25-1 to TRBJ2-4; TRBD1 agrees at 9 bases. The sequence was obtained from a man in his late teens or twenties in good health. What was sequenced was naive CD4+ T cells from blood. The CDR3 coding sequence is TGTGCCAGCACCCCGGACAGGGGCAAAAACATTCAGTACTTC. It specifies CASTPDRGKNIQYF.